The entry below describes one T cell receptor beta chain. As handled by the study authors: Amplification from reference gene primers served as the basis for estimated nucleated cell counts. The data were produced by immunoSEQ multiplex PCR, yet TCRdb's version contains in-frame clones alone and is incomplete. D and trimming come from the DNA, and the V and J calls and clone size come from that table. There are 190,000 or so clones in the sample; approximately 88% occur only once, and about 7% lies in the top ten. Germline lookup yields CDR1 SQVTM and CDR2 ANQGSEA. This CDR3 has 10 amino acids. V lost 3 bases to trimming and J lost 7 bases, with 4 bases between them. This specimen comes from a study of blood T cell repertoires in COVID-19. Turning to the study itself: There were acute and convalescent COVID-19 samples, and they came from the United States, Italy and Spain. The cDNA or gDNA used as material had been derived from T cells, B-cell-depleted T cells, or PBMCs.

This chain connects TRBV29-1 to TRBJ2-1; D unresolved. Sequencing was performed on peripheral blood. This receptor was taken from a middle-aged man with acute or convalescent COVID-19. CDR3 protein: CSVERNEQFF. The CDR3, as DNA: TGCAGCGTTGAGCGGAATGAGCAGTTCTTC.